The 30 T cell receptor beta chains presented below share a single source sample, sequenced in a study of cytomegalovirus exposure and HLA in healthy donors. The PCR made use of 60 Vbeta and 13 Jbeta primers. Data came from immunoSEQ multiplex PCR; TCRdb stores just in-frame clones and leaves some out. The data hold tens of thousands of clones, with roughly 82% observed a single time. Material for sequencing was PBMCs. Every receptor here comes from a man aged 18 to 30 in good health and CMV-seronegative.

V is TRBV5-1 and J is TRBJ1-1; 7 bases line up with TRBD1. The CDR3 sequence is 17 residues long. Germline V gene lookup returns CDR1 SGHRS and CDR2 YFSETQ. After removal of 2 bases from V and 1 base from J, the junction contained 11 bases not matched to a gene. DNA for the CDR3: TGCGCCAGCAGCTTCAAAGACACAGGGGCTAGGAACACTGAAGCTTTCTTT. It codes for CASSFKDTGARNTEAFF.

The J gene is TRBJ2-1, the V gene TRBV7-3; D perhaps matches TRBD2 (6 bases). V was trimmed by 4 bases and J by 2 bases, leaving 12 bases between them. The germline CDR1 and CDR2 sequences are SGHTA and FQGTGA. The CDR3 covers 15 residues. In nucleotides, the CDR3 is TGTGCCAGCAGCTCCGGAGGGCCTACCTACAATGAGCAGTTCTTC. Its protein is CASSSGGPTYNEQFF.

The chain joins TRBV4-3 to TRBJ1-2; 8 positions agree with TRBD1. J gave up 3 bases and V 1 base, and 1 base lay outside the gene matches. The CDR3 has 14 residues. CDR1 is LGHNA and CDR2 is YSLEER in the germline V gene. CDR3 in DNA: TGCGCCAGCAGCCAAGGACAGGGGTACTATGGCTACACCTTC. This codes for CASSQGQGYYGYTF.

The CDR3 bases are TGCGCCAGCAGCCTGGGACAGGAGAGCTCTGGAAACACCATATATTTT. It codes for CASSLGQESSGNTIYF. The chain uses TRBV4-1 and TRBJ1-3; 8 bases are shared with TRBD1. This CDR3 is 16 amino acids long. V was pared by 4 bases and J by 0 bases, with 5 bases of the junction left unmatched. CDR1 and CDR2 from the germline V gene are MGHRA and YSYEKL.

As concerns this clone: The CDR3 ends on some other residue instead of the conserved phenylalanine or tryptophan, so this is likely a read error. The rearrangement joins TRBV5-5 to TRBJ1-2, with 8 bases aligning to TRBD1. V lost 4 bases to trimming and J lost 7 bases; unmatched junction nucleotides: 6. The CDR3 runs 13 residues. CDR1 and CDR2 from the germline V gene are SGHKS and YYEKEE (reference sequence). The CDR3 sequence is CASSPGQGVGYTL. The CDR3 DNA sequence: TGTGCCAGCAGCCCCGGACAGGGAGTTGGCTACACCCTC.

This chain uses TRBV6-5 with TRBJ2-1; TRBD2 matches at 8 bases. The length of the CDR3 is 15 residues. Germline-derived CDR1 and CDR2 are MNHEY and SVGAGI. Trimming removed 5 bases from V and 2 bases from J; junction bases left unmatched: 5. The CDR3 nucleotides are TGTGCCAGCAGTCCAAGCGGGAGACCCTACAATGAGCAGTTCTTC. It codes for CASSPSGRPYNEQFF.

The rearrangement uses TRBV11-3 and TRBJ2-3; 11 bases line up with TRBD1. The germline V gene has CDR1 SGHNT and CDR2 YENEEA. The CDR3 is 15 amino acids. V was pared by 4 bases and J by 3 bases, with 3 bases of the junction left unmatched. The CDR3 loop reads CASSSGQGATDTQYF. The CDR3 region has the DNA TGTGCCAGCAGCTCCGGACAGGGGGCGACAGATACGCAGTATTTT.

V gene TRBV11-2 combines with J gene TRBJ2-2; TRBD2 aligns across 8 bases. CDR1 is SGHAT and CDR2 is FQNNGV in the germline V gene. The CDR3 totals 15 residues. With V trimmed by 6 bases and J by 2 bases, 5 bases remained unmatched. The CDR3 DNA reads TGTGCCAGCAGTTCAAGCGGGAGAAACACCGGGGAGCTGTTTTTT. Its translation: CASSSSGRNTGELFF.

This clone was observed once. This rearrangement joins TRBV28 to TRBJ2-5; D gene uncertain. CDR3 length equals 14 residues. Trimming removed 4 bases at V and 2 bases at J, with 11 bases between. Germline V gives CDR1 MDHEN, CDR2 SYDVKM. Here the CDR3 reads CASSSPNGQETQYF. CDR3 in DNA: TGTGCCAGCAGTTCTCCTAACGGGCAAGAGACCCAGTACTTC.

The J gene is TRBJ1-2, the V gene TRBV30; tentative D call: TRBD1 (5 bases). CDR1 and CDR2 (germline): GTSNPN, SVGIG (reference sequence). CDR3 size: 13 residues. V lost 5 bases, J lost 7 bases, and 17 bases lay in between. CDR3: CAWAPGGSAGYTF. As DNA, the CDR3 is TGTGCCTGGGCTCCGGGGGGAAGTGCTGGCTACACCTTC.

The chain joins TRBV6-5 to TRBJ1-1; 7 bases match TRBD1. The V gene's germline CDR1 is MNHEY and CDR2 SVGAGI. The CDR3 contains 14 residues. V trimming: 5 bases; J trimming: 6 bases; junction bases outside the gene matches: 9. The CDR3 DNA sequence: TGTGCCAGCAGTCAAAAGGGGGCTGGGGCTGAAGCTTTCTTT. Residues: CASSQKGAGAEAFF.

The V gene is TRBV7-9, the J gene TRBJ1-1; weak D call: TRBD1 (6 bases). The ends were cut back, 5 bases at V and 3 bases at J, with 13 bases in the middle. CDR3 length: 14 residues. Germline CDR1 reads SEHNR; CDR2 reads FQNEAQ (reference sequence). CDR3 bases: TGTGCCAGCAGCGCGGACAGCTCTTACACTGAAGCTTTCTTT. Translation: CASSADSSYTEAFF. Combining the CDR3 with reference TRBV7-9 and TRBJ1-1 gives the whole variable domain DTGVSQNPRHKITKRGQNVTFRCDPISEHNRLYWYRQTLGQGPEFLTYFQNEAQLEKSRLLSDRFSAERPKGSFSTLEIQRTEQGDSAMYLCASSADSSYTEAFFGQGTRLTVV.

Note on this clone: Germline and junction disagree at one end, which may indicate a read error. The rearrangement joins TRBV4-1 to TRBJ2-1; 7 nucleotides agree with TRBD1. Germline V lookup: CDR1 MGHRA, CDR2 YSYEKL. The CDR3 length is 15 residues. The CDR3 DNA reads TGCGCCAGCGGCCAAGGGACAGTATCCTACAATGAGCAGTTCTTC. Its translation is CASGQGTVSYNEQFF.

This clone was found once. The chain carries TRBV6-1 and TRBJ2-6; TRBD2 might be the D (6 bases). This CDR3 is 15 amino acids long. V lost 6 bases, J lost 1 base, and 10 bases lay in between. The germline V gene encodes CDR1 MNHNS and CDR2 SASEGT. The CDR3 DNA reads TGTGCCAGCAGGGAGGGCTCTTCTGGGGCCAACGTCCTGACTTTC. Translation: CASREGSSGANVLTF.

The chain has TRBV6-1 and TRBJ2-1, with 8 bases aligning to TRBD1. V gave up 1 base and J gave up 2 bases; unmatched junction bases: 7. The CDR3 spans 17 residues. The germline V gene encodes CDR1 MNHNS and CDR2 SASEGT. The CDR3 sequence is CASSEGTGKIAYNEQFF. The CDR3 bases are TGTGCCAGCAGTGAAGGGACAGGGAAAATCGCCTACAATGAGCAGTTCTTC.

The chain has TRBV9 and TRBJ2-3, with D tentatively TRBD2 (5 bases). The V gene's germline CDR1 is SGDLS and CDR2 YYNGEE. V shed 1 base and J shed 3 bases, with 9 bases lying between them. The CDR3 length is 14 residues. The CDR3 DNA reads TGTGCCAGCAGCGTAAACGAGGGAACAGATACGCAGTATTTT. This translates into CASSVNEGTDTQYF.

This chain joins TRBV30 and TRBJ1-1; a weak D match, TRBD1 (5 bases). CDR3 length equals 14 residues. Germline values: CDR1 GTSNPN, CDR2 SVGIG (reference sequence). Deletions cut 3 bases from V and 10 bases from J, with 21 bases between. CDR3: CAWSAGNAGWGAFF. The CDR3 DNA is TGTGCCTGGAGCGCTGGTAATGCAGGGTGGGGAGCTTTCTTT.

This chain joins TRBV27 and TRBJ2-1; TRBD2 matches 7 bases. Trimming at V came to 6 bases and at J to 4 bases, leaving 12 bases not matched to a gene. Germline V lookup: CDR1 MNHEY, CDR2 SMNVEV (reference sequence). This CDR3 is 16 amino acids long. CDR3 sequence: CASSPTWEGWYNEQFF. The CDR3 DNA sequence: TGTGCCAGCAGCCCAACATGGGAGGGTTGGTACAATGAGCAGTTCTTC.

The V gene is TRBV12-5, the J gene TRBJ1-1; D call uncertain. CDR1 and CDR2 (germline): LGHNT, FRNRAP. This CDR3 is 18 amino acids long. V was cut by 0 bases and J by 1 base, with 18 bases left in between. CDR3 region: CASGLVIIVRRSNTEAFF. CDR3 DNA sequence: TGTGCTAGTGGTTTGGTAATTATCGTACGCCGGTCGAACACTGAAGCTTTCTTT.

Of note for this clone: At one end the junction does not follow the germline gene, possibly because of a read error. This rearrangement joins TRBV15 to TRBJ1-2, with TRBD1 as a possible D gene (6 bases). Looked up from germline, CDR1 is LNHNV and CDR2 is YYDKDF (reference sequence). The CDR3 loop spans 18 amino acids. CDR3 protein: CAISRVQGPALDNYGYTF. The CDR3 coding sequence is TGTGCCATCAGCAGAGTACAGGGTCCCGCTTTGGATAACTATGGCTACACCTTC.

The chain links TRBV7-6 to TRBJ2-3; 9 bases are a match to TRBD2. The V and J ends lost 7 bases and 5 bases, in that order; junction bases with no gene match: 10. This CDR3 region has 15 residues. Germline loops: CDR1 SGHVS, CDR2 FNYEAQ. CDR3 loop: CASTPIAGVGDTQYF. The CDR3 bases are TGTGCCAGCACCCCAATAGCGGGAGTGGGAGATACGCAGTATTTT.

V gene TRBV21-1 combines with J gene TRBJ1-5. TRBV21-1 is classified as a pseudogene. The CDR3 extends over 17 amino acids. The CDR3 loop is CASSKVGRGGASQPQHF. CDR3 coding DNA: TGTGCCAGCAGCAAAGTCGGGAGGGGAGGGGCGAGTCAGCCCCAGCATTTT.

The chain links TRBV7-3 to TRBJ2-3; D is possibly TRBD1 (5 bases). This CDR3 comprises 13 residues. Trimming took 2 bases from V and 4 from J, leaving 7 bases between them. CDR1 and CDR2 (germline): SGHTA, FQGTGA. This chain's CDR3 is CASSLDSPDTQYF. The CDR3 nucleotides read TGTGCCAGCAGCTTAGACAGCCCAGATACGCAGTATTTT.

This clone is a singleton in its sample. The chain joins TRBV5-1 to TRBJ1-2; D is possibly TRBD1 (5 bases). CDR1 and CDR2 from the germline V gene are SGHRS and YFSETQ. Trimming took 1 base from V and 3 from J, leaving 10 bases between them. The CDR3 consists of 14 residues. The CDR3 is CASSLLGEDYGYTF. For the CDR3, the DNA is TGCGCCAGCAGCTTGTTGGGGGAGGACTATGGCTACACCTTC.

CDR3 bases: TGTGCCAGCAGCCTCACCAGGCAGGGAAATTATGGCTACACCTTC. This gives the protein CASSLTRQGNYGYTF. This chain links TRBV28 with TRBJ1-2; TRBD1 might be the D (5 bases). The CDR3 spans 15 residues. V dropped 6 bases and J dropped 5 bases, with 19 bases sitting between them. Germline V lookup: CDR1 MDHEN, CDR2 SYDVKM.

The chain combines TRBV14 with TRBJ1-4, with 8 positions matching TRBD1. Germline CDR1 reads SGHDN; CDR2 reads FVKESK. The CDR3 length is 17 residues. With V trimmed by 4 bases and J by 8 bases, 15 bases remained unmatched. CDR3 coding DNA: TGTGCCAGCAGCCTTCCTTTGGACAGGGAATATCAGGAAAAACTGTTTTTT. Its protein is CASSLPLDREYQEKLFF. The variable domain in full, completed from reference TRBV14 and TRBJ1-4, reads EAGVTQFPSHSVIEKGQTVTLRCDPISGHDNLYWYRRVMGKEIKFLLHFVKESKQDESGMPNNRFLAERTGGTYSTLKVQPAELEDSGVYFCASSLPLDREYQEKLFFGSGTQLSVL.

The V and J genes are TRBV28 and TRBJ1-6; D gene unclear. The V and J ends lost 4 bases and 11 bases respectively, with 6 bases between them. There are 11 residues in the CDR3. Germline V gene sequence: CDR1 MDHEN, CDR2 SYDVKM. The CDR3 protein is CASSSRPPLHF. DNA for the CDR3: TGTGCCAGCAGTTCTCGTCCACCCCTCCACTTT.

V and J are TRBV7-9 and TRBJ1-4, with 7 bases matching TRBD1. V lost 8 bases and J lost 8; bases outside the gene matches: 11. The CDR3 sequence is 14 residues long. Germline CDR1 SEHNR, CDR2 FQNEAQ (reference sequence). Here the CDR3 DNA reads TGTGCCAGCCTTGGTACGACAGGGCGAGAAAAACTGTTTTTT. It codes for CASLGTTGREKLFF.

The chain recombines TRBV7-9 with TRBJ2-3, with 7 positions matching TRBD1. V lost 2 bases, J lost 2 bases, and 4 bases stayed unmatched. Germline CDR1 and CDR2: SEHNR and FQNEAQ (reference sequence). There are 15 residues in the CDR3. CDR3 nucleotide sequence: TGTGCCAGCAGCTTATGGGGACAGCCCACAGATACGCAGTATTTT. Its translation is CASSLWGQPTDTQYF. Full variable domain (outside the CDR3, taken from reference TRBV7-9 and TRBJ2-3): DTGVSQNPRHKITKRGQNVTFRCDPISEHNRLYWYRQTLGQGPEFLTYFQNEAQLEKSRLLSDRFSAERPKGSFSTLEIQRTEQGDSAMYLCASSLWGQPTDTQYFGPGTRLTVL.

The CDR3 bases are TGTGCCAGCAGCAGATCCCGCTACGAGCAGTACTTC. Protein: CASSRSRYEQYF. This chain links TRBV28 with TRBJ2-7; D is uncertain. Trimming cost V 6 bases and J 3 bases, with 9 bases left between them. The CDR3 contains 12 residues. CDR1 and CDR2 from the germline V gene are MDHEN and SYDVKM.